The entry below gives a single T cell receptor beta chain sequence along with its context. Antigen unknown. The source of the sample is a study of T cells expressing NK-cell markers. Study overall: It was from sorted CD3+CD56+NKG2C+, CD3+CD56+NKG2C- and CD3+CD56-NKG2C+ T cells that TCR beta repertoires came.

From the 5' RACE reads, TCRdb lists one entry per CDR3 protein and no DNA. The sample shows about 550,000 distinct CDR3 sequences, and less than 4.5% sits with its ten largest clones. Study-level points and caveats: NKG2C+ dominant clonotypes from several donors made up roughly 1.0-7.5% of CD8+ T cells. There remained a lack of clarity about HCMV specificity of expanded NKG2C+ T cell clones.

The length of the CDR3 is 15 residues. V gene TRBV12-3 or TRBV12-4 combines with J gene TRBJ2-1; without DNA, the TCRdb call of TRBD1 cannot be checked. The source is a man between 18 and 35 years old in good health. Sequencing was performed on blood T cells: a sorted CD56 or NKG2C T cell subset, CD4+ or CD8+ T cells, or bulk PBMC T cells (not recorded which). The CDR3 region is CASSFRVRFDNEQFF.